Listed here are 30 T cell receptor beta chains from one sample, sequenced in a study of T cell repertoires in cytomegalovirus infection. No antigen has been assigned to these receptors. MiXCR, run by TCRdb on the reads, gives a single entry per CDR3 protein. The table records around 750,000 distinct CDR3 sequences, about 30% of them present only once. Sequences were derived from cultured CD8+ T cells from PBMCs, sampled from culture after CMV antigen stimulation. These receptor sequences come from a human donor in good health (CMV status not recorded). Some clones in this sample may be carry-over from other donors' samples.

This clonotype was picked up a small number of times. V and J are TRBV7-9 and TRBJ2-1, with 10 bases lining up with TRBD2. CDR1 is SEHNR, CDR2 FQNEAQ, per germline (reference sequence). The V and J ends lost 1 base and 4 bases, in that order; junction bases with no gene match: 7. The CDR3 is 17 residues long. The CDR3 loop reads CASSLVQRGGPYNEQFF. CDR3 DNA: TGTGCCAGCAGCTTAGTCCAGCGGGGGGGCCCATACAATGAGCAGTTCTTC.

This clonotype was picked up a small number of times. The chain joins TRBV4-3 to TRBJ2-5; D is possibly TRBD2 (7 bases). The CDR3 consists of 15 residues. Germline V gene sequence: CDR1 LGHNA, CDR2 YSLEER. V was pared by 1 base and J by 4 bases, with 13 bases between. The chain's CDR3 is CASSQVAGAGETQYF. In nucleotides, the CDR3 is TGCGCCAGCAGCCAAGTGGCGGGGGCTGGAGAGACCCAGTACTTC.

This clonotype was seen only a few times. This chain uses TRBV19 with TRBJ1-1, with D tentatively TRBD1 (6 bases). V was trimmed by 4 bases and J by 1 base, leaving 13 bases between them. The CDR3 contains 15 residues. CDR1 is LNHDA, CDR2 SQIVND, per germline (reference sequence). The CDR3 sequence: CASSKSAGANTEAFF. In nucleotides, the CDR3 is TGTGCCAGTAGTAAGTCCGCGGGGGCGAACACTGAAGCTTTCTTT.

In this sample, this clonotype turned up a few times. This rearrangement joins TRBV19 to TRBJ1-2, with a tentative D call TRBD1 (5 bases). Trimming took off 2 bases at V and 3 bases at J, with 22 bases between the two ends. Germline CDR1 and CDR2: LNHDA and SQIVND (reference sequence). CDR3 size: 18 residues. The CDR3 here is CASSILVETDVGDYGYTF. The CDR3 region has the DNA TGTGCCAGTAGTATATTAGTTGAGACAGATGTCGGAGACTATGGCTACACCTTC.

This clonotype has a handful of counts. CDR3 sequence reads: CSAPTLGDPSYYGYTF. The DNA for the CDR3 is TGCAGCGCTCCCACGCTGGGGGACCCTTCTTACTATGGCTACACCTTC. V usage is TRBV29-1 and J usage is TRBJ1-2, with D tentatively TRBD1 (5 bases). Germline values: CDR1 SQVTM, CDR2 ANQGSEA. V was trimmed by 7 bases and J by 3 bases, leaving 24 bases between them. The CDR3 loop spans 16 amino acids.

V usage is TRBV6-5 and J usage is TRBJ1-2; D gene ambiguous. Germline V lookup: CDR1 MNHEY, CDR2 SVGAGI. Trimming shortened V by 0 bases and J by 5 bases, and 7 bases separated the two germline ends. This CDR3 has 13 amino acids. The chain's CDR3 is CASSYSLGYGYTF. DNA for the CDR3: TGTGCCAGCAGTTACTCGTTGGGTTATGGCTACACCTTC.

The rearrangement joins TRBV7-9 to TRBJ2-5; 7 bases agree with TRBD1. The J segment lost 4 bases and the V segment lost 2 bases, leaving 7 bases of the junction unmatched. Germline V gene sequence: CDR1 SEHNR, CDR2 FQNEAQ (reference sequence). The CDR3 extends over 15 amino acids. This CDR3 is CASSLSGGRRETQYF. In DNA form, the CDR3 reads TGTGCCAGCAGCTTATCAGGGGGAAGGCGAGAGACCCAGTACTTC.

The chain uses TRBV12-5 and TRBJ2-7, with D possibly being TRBD1 or TRBD2 (5 bases each). The germline CDR1 and CDR2 sequences are LGHNT and FRNRAP. This CDR3 contains 15 residues. Trimming shortened V by 4 bases and J by 4 bases, and 17 bases separated the two germline ends. CDR3 residues: CASGSLRGATYEQYF. Here the CDR3 DNA reads TGTGCTAGTGGTTCGTTGAGGGGCGCGACTTACGAGCAGTACTTC.

V usage is TRBV10-2 and J usage is TRBJ2-7; D call uncertain. V was clipped by 4 bases and J by 6 bases, with 4 bases between them. In germline, CDR1 is WSHSY, CDR2 SAAADI. This CDR3 spans 10 amino acids. DNA for the CDR3: TGCGCCAGCAGTGGGGTCGAGCAGTACTTC. This encodes CASSGVEQYF.

The gene calls are TRBV7-6 and TRBJ1-1, with a weak D call TRBD1 (5 bases). Per the germline V gene, CDR1 is SGHVS and CDR2 is FNYEAQ. The CDR3 has 14 amino acids. Trimming left V 1 base short and J 7 bases short, with 13 bases between. DNA for the CDR3: TGTGCCAGCAGCTTAGGAGGGGCCCTTAATGAAGCTTTCTTT. It yields the protein CASSLGGALNEAFF.

This clonotype has only a few counts. V is TRBV7-8 and J is TRBJ2-5, with D tentatively TRBD2 (6 bases). Per germline, CDR1 SGHVS and CDR2 FQNEAQ. CDR3 length: 13 residues. V was clipped by 11 bases and J by 5 bases, with 18 bases between them. The CDR3 protein is CASRAGPRETQYF. As DNA, the CDR3 is TGTGCCTCGAGGGCGGGGCCGAGGGAGACCCAGTACTTC.

There are a few counts of this clonotype. The gene calls are TRBV6-5 and TRBJ2-1; 7 bases match TRBD1. The CDR3 totals 15 residues. V shed 2 bases and J 2 bases; nucleotides not matched to a gene: 3. Germline CDR1 is MNHEY and CDR2 is SVGAGI. The CDR3 region has the DNA TGTGCCAGCAGTTACGAAGGGGGCACCTACAATGAGCAGTTCTTC. Its protein is CASSYEGGTYNEQFF.

This clonotype has a handful of counts. J is TRBJ1-1 and V is TRBV6-2 or TRBV6-3; tentatively, D is TRBD1 (6 bases). The V end lost 4 bases, the J end lost 7 bases, and 16 bases lay between the germline ends. CDR1 and CDR2 (germline): MNHEY, SVGEGT. The CDR3 consists of 14 residues. CDR3 in DNA: TGTGCCAGCAGTTCGACAGGTGCAATCAGTGAAGCTTTCTTT. Translation: CASSSTGAISEAFF.

There are many counts of this clonotype. CDR3 bases: TGTGCCAGCAGCCCTCCGGTAGGACGGATGAACATTCAGTACTTC. Encoded protein: CASSPPVGRMNIQYF. V and J are TRBV7-8 and TRBJ2-4, with D unresolved. Germline V gene data show CDR1 as SGHVS and CDR2 as FQNEAQ. The germline V and J ends were trimmed by 5 bases and 7 bases, with 18 bases remaining between them. The CDR3 contains 15 residues.

This clonotype was detected ten times or more. This rearrangement joins TRBV11-3 to TRBJ1-2; no reliable D call. The CDR3 contains 18 residues. With 1 base removed from V and 0 bases from J, the gap between germline ends came to 18 bases. The V gene's germline CDR1 is SGHNT and CDR2 YENEEA. This CDR3 is CASSLGGLTVVANYGYTF. In DNA form, the CDR3 reads TGTGCCAGCAGCTTAGGGGGTCTAACGGTGGTTGCTAACTATGGCTACACCTTC.

The chain carries TRBV20-1 and TRBJ2-5; perhaps TRBD1 as D (5 bases). The CDR3 is made up of 14 amino acids. Trimming stripped 1 base from V and 2 bases from J, with 11 bases between. Germline values: CDR1 DFQATT, CDR2 SNEGSKA (reference sequence). The CDR3 loop reads CSARVAGLQETQYF. The CDR3 bases are TGCAGTGCTAGAGTGGCAGGGCTTCAAGAGACCCAGTACTTC.

Ten or more counts support this clonotype. The chain couples TRBV6-5 to TRBJ2-3; D perhaps matches TRBD2 (6 bases). Looked up from germline, CDR1 is MNHEY and CDR2 is SVGAGI. The CDR3 totals 14 residues. Trimming took off 6 bases at V and 2 bases at J, with 12 bases between the two ends. CDR3 sequence: CASSLGGPTDTQYF. CDR3 nucleotides: TGTGCCAGCAGCCTAGGAGGGCCCACAGATACGCAGTATTTT.

The chain joins TRBV4-2 to TRBJ2-1; 16 bases fit TRBD2. CDR3 length: 18 amino acids. V lost 5 bases to trimming and J lost 2 bases; unmatched junction nucleotides: 6. Germline CDR1 reads LGHNA; CDR2 reads YNFKEQ. CDR3 sequence reads: CASSTGTSGGAAYNEQFF. The CDR3 DNA follows: TGTGCCAGCAGCACCGGGACTAGCGGGGGGGCAGCCTACAATGAGCAGTTCTTC.

This clonotype was found a few times. This chain joins TRBV19 and TRBJ1-2, with D uncertain. V lost 1 base to trimming and J lost 1 base, with 4 bases between them. In germline, CDR1 is LNHDA, CDR2 SQIVND (reference sequence). The CDR3 length is 13 residues. The CDR3 spells CASSIGVNYGYTF. CDR3 nucleotides: TGTGCCAGTAGTATAGGCGTTAACTATGGCTACACCTTC.

This sequence joins TRBV25-1 and TRBJ1-5; a weak D match, TRBD1 (5 bases). Trimming took 3 bases from V and 5 from J, leaving 14 bases between them. The length of the CDR3 is 15 residues. Looked up from germline, CDR1 is MGHDK and CDR2 is SYGVNS. The CDR3 loop is CASSDYGLGDQPQHF. As DNA, the CDR3 is TGTGCCAGCAGTGATTATGGTTTAGGGGATCAGCCCCAGCATTTT.

This clonotype was found many times. The chain uses TRBV7-2 and TRBJ2-2, with a tentative D call TRBD1 (5 bases). Germline CDR1 is SGHTA and CDR2 is FQGNSA. This CDR3 has 15 amino acids. Trimming left V 4 bases short and J 1 base short, with 10 bases between. Here the CDR3 DNA reads TGTGCCAGCAGCTCCTTCGACAGGAACACCGGGGAGCTGTTTTTT. Encoded protein: CASSSFDRNTGELFF.

This clonotype was detected a few times. The chain couples TRBV28 to TRBJ2-1; tentatively, D is TRBD2 (6 bases). The V end was cut by 4 bases, the J end by 7 bases, with 14 bases between. This CDR3 comprises 14 residues. CDR1 is MDHEN, CDR2 SYDVKM, per germline. The CDR3, as DNA: TGTGCCAGCAGTTCATCCTCAGGAGGGAATGAGCAGTTCTTC. Amino acid sequence: CASSSSSGGNEQFF.

This clonotype was detected a few times. The rearrangement joins TRBV6-2 or TRBV6-3 to TRBJ2-7; 7 bases match TRBD1. The CDR3 is made up of 14 amino acids. Germline assignment: CDR1 MNHEY and CDR2 SVGEGT. V trimming: 2 bases; J trimming: 4 bases; junction bases outside the gene matches: 5. DNA of the CDR3: TGTGCCAGCAGTTACCGACAGGGCGGATACGAGCAGTACGTC. It encodes CASSYRQGGYEQYV.

This clonotype was counted many times. The CDR3 loop reads CASSQELEMNTEAFF. In nucleotides, the CDR3 is TGTGCCAGCAGCCAAGAGTTGGAAATGAACACTGAAGCTTTCTTT. The chain uses TRBV7-6 and TRBJ1-1; D gene ambiguous. The CDR3 extends over 15 amino acids. Trimming removed 5 bases from V and 0 bases from J, with 13 bases in between. CDR1 is SGHVS, CDR2 FNYEAQ, per germline.

The chain employs TRBV7-8 and TRBJ2-3, with D possibly being TRBD1 (5 bases). The CDR3 consists of 16 residues. The ends were cut back, 2 bases at V and 2 bases at J, with 14 bases in the middle. CDR1 SGHVS and CDR2 FQNEAQ come from the germline V gene. CDR3 amino acids: CASSLWGAMNTDTQYF. The CDR3 DNA is TGTGCCAGCAGCTTATGGGGCGCAATGAACACAGATACGCAGTATTTT. The complete variable domain, with remaining parts taken from reference TRBV7-8 and TRBJ2-3, reads GAGVSQSPRYKVAKRGQDVALRCDPISGHVSLFWYQQALGQGPEFLTYFQNEAQLDKSGLPSDRFFAERPEGSVSTLKIQRTQQEDSAVYLCASSLWGAMNTDTQYFGPGTRLTVL.

The V and J genes are TRBV6-1 and TRBJ1-2, with a possible D match to TRBD1 (5 bases). Germline CDR1 is MNHNS and CDR2 is SASEGT. The CDR3 contains 12 residues. Trimming cost V 7 bases and J 4 bases, with 10 bases left between them. This CDR3 reads CASMLGVYGYTF. CDR3 nucleotide sequence: TGTGCCAGCATGTTGGGGGTCTATGGCTACACCTTC.

This clonotype has just a few counts. The genes are TRBV19 and TRBJ2-7, with 8 bases matching TRBD2. The CDR3 sequence is 17 residues long. Per germline, CDR1 LNHDA and CDR2 SQIVND (reference sequence). V dropped 4 bases and J dropped 7; count of bases not matched to a gene: 18. The DNA of the CDR3 is TGTGCCAGTAGTAAATTAGCGGGGCGGGAAGGGACGATGGAGCAGTACGTC. Its translation: CASSKLAGREGTMEQYV.

The genes are TRBV19 and TRBJ1-6; no firm D call. Germline CDR1 and CDR2: LNHDA and SQIVND (reference sequence). V lost 7 bases and J 1 base, leaving 8 bases between the germline ends. The CDR3 is 14 residues long. The CDR3 nucleotides read TGTGCCAGTACGCCGGGATCCTATAATTCACCCCTCCACTTT. Its protein is CASTPGSYNSPLHF.

The chain employs TRBV15 and TRBJ2-7, with D maybe TRBD1 (5 bases). The length of the CDR3 is 14 residues. The V gene's germline CDR1 is LNHNV and CDR2 YYDKDF (reference sequence). Trimming took off 4 bases at V and 0 bases at J, with 10 bases between the two ends. The CDR3: CATSTPGLSYEQYF. As DNA, the CDR3 is TGTGCCACCAGCACCCCAGGGCTCTCCTACGAGCAGTACTTC.

The chain has TRBV6-5 and TRBJ2-4; possible D gene TRBD2, 6 bases. CDR3 length: 15 amino acids. V was shortened by 7 bases and J by 0 bases, with 13 bases between the two germline ends. The V gene's germline CDR1 is MNHEY and CDR2 SVGAGI. The DNA of the CDR3 is TGTGCCAGCAATCTCGGGGGTTTAGCCAAAAACATTCAGTACTTC. It codes for CASNLGGLAKNIQYF.